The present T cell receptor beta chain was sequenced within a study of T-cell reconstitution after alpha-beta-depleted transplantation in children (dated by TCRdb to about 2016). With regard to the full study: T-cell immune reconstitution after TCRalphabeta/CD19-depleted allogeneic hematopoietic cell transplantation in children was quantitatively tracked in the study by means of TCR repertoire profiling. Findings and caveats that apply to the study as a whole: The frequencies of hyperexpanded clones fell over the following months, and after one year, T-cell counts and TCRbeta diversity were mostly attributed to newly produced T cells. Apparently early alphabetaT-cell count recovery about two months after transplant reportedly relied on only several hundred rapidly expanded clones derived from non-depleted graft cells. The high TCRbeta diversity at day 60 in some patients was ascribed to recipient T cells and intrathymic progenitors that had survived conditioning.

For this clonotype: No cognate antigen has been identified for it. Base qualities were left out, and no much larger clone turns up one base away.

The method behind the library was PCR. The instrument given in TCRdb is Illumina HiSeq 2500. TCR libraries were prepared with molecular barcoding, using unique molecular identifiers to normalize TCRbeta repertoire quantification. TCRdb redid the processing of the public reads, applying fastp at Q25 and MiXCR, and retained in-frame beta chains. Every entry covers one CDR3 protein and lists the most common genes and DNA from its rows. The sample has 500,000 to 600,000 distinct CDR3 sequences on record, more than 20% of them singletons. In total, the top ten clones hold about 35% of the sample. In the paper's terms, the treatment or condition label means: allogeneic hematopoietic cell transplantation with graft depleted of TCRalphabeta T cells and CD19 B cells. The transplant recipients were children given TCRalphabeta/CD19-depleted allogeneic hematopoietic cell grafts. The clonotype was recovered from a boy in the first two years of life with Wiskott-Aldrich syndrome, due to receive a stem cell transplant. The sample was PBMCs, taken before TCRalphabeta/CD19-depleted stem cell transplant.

CDR3 loop: CASSPKDRVETQYF. The DNA sequence is as follows: TGTGCCAGCAGCCCAAAGGACAGGGTCGAGACCCAGTACTTC. Rearrangement joined TRBV7-2 to TRBJ2-5; TRBD1 aligns with 8 central bases. Ends trimmed: V by 5 bases, J by 5 bases; bases unmatched to a gene: 7. The CDR3 starts with the cysteine, ends with the phenylalanine, and has 14 residues. Only the CDR3 DNA stays, 42 bases, in frame from base 1. CDR1 and CDR2 were assigned from the germline V gene as SGHTA and FQGNSA. With all but the CDR3 taken from the reference TRBV7-2 and TRBJ2-5 genes, the full variable domain is: GAGVSQSPSNKVTEKGKDVELRCDPISGHTALYWYRQSLGQGLEFLIYFQGNSAPDKSGLPSDRFSAERTGGSVSTLTIQRTQQEDSAVYLCASSPKDRVETQYFGPGTRLLVL.